This T cell receptor (beta chain) was recovered during a study of regulatory T cells in long-lasting Graves disease. This sample's time point: newly diagnosed GD, antithyroid drugs for less than 3 months. PBMCs were the source of the RNA used for TCR sequencing. This CDR3 has 15 amino acids. V gave up 1 base and J gave up 7 bases, with 16 bases separating them. Germline assignment: CDR1 MDHEN and CDR2 SYDVKM. This clonotype was found many times. According to the study, TCR beta libraries were built with iRepertoire HTBI primers and CDR3-region Arm-PCR. TCRdb passed the multiplex PCR reads through MiXCR, listing each CDR3 protein once. Of some 220,000 distinct CDR3 sequences in the sample, around a fifth were seen once. This same sample was also part of a study on T cells in Graves' hyperthyroidism and ophthalmopathy. That study reports: In the first-round RT-PCR of the TCR CDR3, the HTBI primer set was used.

This receptor was obtained from a woman aged 30 to 39 with Graves disease. This material consisted of peripheral blood mononuclear cells (PBMCs), taken at new diagnosis, from a patient treated with antithyroid drugs. This chain links TRBV28 with TRBJ1-1, with unresolved D. CDR3 region: CASSLFGVAVGEAFF. The CDR3, as DNA: TGTGCCAGCAGTTTATTCGGGGTGGCGGTAGGTGAAGCTTTCTTT.